The 5 T cell receptor beta chains presented below share a single source sample, sequenced in a study of HIV-infected patients and healthy controls. TCRdb re-called the 5' RACE reads with MiXCR, one entry per CDR3 protein. The sample includes almost 65,000 distinct CDR3 sequences, roughly a fifth of them seen just once. The sequenced sample was CD4+ T cells from blood. These receptors originate from a human donor in good health.

Here the CDR3 reads CASSRDTGNTGELFF. The CDR3 DNA is TGCGCCAGCAGCCGAGATACAGGGAACACCGGGGAGCTGTTTTTT. The chain carries TRBV4-3 and TRBJ2-2; possibly TRBD1 for D (5 bases). Germline V gene lookup returns CDR1 LGHNA and CDR2 YSLEER. The CDR3 sequence is 15 residues long. V shed 4 bases and J shed 1 base, with 10 bases lying between them.

This clonotype was detected only a few times. J is TRBJ2-1 and V is TRBV15; D gene uncertain. CDR3 length: 12 residues. V was cut by 3 bases and J by 6 bases, with 6 bases left in between. Germline values: CDR1 LNHNV, CDR2 YYDKDF (reference sequence). The CDR3: CATSRPRNEQFF. The CDR3 bases are TGTGCCACCAGCAGGCCGCGCAATGAGCAGTTCTTC. The entire variable domain, with the rest obtained from reference TRBV15 and TRBJ2-1, is as follows: DAMVIQNPRYQVTQFGKPVTLSCSQTLNHNVMYWYQQKSSQAPKLLFHYYDKDFNNEADTPDNFQSRRPNTSFCFLDIRSPGLGDTAMYLCATSRPRNEQFFGPGTRLTVL.

CDR3 region: CASSLDRLVASTDTQYF. The CDR3 DNA is TGTGCCAGCAGCTTGGATCGACTAGTCGCTAGCACAGATACGCAGTATTTT. V gene TRBV5-5 combines with J gene TRBJ2-3, with a tentative D call TRBD2 (6 bases). The length of the CDR3 is 17 residues. The V gene's germline CDR1 is SGHKS and CDR2 YYEKEE (reference sequence). V shed 0 bases and J shed 0 bases, with 14 bases lying between them.

The chain carries TRBV12-3 or TRBV12-4 and TRBJ1-1; 9 bases match TRBD1. J lost 4 bases, V lost 6 bases, and 6 bases had no gene match. The CDR3 runs 14 residues. The CDR3 protein is CASRLWDRVTEAFF. CDR3 sequence (DNA): TGTGCCAGCAGGCTTTGGGACAGGGTCACTGAAGCTTTCTTT.

In its sample, this clonotype was seen a few times. The chain joins TRBV6-2 or TRBV6-3 to TRBJ2-1, with TRBD2 as a possible D gene (6 bases). This CDR3 spans 16 amino acids. The V and J ends lost 4 bases and 7 bases respectively, with 20 bases between them. Germline lookup yields CDR1 MNHEY and CDR2 SVGEGT. The CDR3 loop reads CASSFLWQAGRNEQFF. The CDR3 DNA reads TGTGCCAGCAGTTTTTTATGGCAGGCGGGGCGGAATGAGCAGTTCTTC.